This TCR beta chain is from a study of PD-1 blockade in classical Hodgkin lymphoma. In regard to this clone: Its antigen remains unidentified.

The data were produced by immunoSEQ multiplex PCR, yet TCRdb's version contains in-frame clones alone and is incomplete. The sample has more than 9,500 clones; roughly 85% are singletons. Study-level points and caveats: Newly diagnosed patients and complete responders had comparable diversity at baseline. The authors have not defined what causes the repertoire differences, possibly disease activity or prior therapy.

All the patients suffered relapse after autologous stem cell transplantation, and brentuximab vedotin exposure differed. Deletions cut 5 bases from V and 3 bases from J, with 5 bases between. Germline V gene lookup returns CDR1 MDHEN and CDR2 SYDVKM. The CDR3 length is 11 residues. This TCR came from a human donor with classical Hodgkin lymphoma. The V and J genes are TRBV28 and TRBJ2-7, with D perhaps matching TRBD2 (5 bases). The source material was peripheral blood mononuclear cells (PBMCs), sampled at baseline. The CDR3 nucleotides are TGTGCCAGCAGTCGGGGCTACGAGCAGTACTTC. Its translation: CASSRGYEQYF. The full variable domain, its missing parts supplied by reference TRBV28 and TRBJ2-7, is DVKVTQSSRYLVKRTGEKVFLECVQDMDHENMFWYRQDPGLGLRLIYFSYDVKMKEKGDIPEGYSVSREKKERFSLILESASTNQTSMYLCASSRGYEQYFGPGTRLTVT.